The TCR beta chain described here comes from a study of OX40 agonist ivuxolimab in advanced cancers. Study in general: A diagnosis of hepatocellular carcinoma, melanoma, renal cell or head and neck cancer was present in dose-escalation patients. Enrollees could have had prior anti-PD-1, anti-PD-L1 or anti-CTLA-4 therapy, which 35% to 40% had received. Study outcomes and limitations: Clonal expansion by week 6 occurred in CD4+ and CD8+ blood T cells (at 0.1 to 3.0 mg/kg).

Using immunoSEQ multiplex PCR, the repertoire was profiled, and TCRdb retains in-frame clones only, with some absent. This table holds over 35,000 clones, roughly 90% found once. The V segment lost 0 bases and the J segment 1 base; nucleotides outside the gene matches: 6. CDR3 length equals 17 residues. Germline CDR1 reads SGHDT; CDR2 reads YYEEEE. Exclusion applied to patients with autoimmune disease history or systemic immunosuppression. Concerning this clone itself: Its target is not known.

V usage is TRBV5-6 and J usage is TRBJ2-3; TRBD2 matches at 9 bases. The source of this sequence is an adult with an advanced solid tumor such as melanoma, head and neck, liver or kidney cancer. The sample in question was CD4+ or CD8+ T cells sorted from blood, obtained in a trial of the OX40 agonist ivuxolimab. Here the CDR3 reads CASSLALVAGGTDTQYF. The DNA of the CDR3 is TGTGCCAGCAGCTTGGCCTTGGTAGCGGGGGGCACAGATACGCAGTATTTT.